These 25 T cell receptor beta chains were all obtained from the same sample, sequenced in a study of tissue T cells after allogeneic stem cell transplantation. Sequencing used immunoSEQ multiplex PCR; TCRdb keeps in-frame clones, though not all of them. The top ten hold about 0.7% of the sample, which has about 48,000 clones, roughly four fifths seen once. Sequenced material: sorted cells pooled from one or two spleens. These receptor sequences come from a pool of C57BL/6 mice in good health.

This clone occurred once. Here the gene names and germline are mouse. The CDR3 loop reads CGARGLTEVFF. The CDR3 bases that were read are TGTGGTGCTAGGGGACTCACAGAAGTCTTC. The gene calls are TRBV20 and TRBJ1-1; no definite D call. The CDR3 end falls 1 residue outside the read, so it is completed with the germline J gene. Looked up from germline, CDR1 is GFQATS and CDR2 is STVNSAI. V dropped 1 base and J dropped 4 bases, with 4 bases sitting between them. The CDR3 runs 11 residues.

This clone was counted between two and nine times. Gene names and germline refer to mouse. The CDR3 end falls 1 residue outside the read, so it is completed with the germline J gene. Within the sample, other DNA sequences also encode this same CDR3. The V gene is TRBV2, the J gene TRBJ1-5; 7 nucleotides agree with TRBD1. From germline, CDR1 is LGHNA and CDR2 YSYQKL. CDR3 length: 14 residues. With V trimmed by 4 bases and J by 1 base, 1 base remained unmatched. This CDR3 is CASSPGQNNQAPLF. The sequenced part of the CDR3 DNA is TGTGCCAGCAGCCCGGGACAGAACAACCAGGCTCCGCTT.

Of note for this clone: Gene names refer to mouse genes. CDR3 residues: CASSIHVGGAEQFF. CDR3 DNA, as far as it was read: TGTGCCAGCAGTATACACGTGGGGGGTGCTGAGCAGTTC. The chain links TRBV19 to TRBJ2-1; 7 nucleotides match TRBD2. The CDR3 end falls 1 residue outside the read, so it is completed with the germline J gene. This CDR3 is 14 amino acids long. The V and J ends lost 1 base and 6 bases, in that order; junction bases with no gene match: 4. Germline CDR1 and CDR2: FNHDT and SITEND (reference sequence).

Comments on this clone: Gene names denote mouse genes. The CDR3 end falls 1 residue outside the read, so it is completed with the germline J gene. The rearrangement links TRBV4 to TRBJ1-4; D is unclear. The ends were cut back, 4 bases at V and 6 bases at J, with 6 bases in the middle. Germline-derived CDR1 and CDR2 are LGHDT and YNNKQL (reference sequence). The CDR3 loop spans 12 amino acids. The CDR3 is CASSFKDERLFF. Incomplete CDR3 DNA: TGTGCCAGCAGCTTCAAAGACGAAAGATTATTT.

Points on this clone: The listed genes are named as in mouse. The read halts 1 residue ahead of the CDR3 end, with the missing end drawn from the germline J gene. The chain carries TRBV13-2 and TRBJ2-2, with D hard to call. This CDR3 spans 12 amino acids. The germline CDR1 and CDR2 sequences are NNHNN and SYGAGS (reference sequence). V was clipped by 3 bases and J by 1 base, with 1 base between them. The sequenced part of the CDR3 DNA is TGTGCCAGCGGTGTAAACACCGGGCAGCTCTAC. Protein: CASGVNTGQLY. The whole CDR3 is CASGVNTGQLYF.

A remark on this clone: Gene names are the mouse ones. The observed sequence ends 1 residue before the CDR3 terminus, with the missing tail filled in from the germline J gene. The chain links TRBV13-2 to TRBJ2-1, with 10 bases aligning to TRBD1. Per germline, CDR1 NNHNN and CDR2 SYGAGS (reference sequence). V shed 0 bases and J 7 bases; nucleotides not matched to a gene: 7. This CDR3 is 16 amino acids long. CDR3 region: CASGDARDRGRAEQFF. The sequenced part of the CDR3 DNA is TGTGCCAGCGGTGATGCCAGGGACAGGGGAAGGGCTGAGCAGTTC.

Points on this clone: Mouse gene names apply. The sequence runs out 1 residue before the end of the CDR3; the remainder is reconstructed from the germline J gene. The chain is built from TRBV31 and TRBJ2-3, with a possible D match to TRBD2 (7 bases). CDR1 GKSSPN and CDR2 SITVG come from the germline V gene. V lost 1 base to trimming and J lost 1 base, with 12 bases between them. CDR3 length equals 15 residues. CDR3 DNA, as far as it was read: TGTGCCTGGAGTCCGGGGGGCGCGGGTGCAGAAACGCTGTAT. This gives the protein CAWSPGGAGAETLY. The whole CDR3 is CAWSPGGAGAETLYF. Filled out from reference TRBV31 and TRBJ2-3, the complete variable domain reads AQTIHQWPVAEIKAVGSPLSLGCTIKGKSSPNLYWYWQATGGTLQQLFYSITVGQVESVVQLNLSASRPKDDQFILSTEKLLLSHSGFYLCAWSPGGAGAETLYFGSGTRLTVL.

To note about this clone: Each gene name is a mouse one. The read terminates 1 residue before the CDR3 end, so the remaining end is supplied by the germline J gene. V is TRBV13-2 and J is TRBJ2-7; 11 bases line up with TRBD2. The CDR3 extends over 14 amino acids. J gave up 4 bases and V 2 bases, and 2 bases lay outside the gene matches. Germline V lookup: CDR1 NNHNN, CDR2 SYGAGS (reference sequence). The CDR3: CASGERDWGYEQYF. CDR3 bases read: TGTGCCAGCGGTGAGCGGGACTGGGGGTATGAACAGTAC.

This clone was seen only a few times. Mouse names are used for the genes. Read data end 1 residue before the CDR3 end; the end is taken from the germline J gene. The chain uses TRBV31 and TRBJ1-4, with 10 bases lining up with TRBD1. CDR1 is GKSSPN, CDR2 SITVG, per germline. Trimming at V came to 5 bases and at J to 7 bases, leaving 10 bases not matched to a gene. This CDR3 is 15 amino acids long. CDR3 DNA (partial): TGTGCCTGGGGAGAGGGGACAGGGGATACCGAAAGATTATTT. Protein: CAWGEGTGDTERLF. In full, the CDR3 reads CAWGEGTGDTERLFF.

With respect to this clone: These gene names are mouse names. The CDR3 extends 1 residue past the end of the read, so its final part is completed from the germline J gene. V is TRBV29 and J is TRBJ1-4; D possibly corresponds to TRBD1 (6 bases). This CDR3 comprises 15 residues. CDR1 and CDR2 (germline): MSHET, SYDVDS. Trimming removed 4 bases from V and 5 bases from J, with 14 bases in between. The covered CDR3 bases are TGTGCTAGCAGTTCTCCCGGGACAAAAAACGAAAGATTATTT. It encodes CASSSPGTKNERLF. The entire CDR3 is CASSSPGTKNERLFF.

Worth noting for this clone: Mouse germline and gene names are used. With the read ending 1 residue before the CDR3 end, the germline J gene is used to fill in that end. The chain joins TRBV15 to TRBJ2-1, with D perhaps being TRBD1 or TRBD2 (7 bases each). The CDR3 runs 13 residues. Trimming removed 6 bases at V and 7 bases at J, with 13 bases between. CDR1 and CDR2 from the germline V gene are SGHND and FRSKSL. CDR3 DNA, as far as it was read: TGTGCCAGCAGCAGGGGGGGAGGAGCTGAGCAGTTC. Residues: CASSRGGGAEQF. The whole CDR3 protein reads CASSRGGGAEQFF.

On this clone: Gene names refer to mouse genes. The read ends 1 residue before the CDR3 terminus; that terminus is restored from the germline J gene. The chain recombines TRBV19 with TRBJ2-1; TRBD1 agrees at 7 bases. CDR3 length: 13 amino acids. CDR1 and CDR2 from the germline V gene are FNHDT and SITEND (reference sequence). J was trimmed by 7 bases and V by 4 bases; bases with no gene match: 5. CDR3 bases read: TGTGCCAGCAGTTCCAGGGGGAGGGCTGAGCAGTTC. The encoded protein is CASSSRGRAEQF. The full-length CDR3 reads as CASSSRGRAEQFF.

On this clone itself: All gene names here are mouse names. CDR3 bases read: TGTGCCAGCAGCTTCGAAGACACCCAGTAC. It codes for CASSFEDTQY. The whole CDR3 sequence reads CASSFEDTQYF. The chain is built from TRBV3 and TRBJ2-5; D ambiguous. The read terminates 1 residue before the CDR3 end, so the remaining end is supplied by the germline J gene. Germline V gene sequence: CDR1 SNHLY, CDR2 FYNGKV (reference sequence). The CDR3 extends over 11 amino acids. The ends were cut back, 3 bases at V and 4 bases at J, with 2 bases in the middle.

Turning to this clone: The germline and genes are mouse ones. CDR3 protein: CASSEGNERLFF. The part of the CDR3 DNA that was read is TGTGCCAGCAGTGAAGGGAACGAAAGATTATTT. V usage is TRBV13-3 and J usage is TRBJ1-4; D uncertain. Read sequence stops 1 residue before the CDR3 end, and the germline J gene provides the missing end. The CDR3 is 12 amino acids. Germline-derived CDR1 and CDR2 are NNHDY and SYVADS. V was shortened by 2 bases and J by 5 bases, with 4 bases between the two germline ends.

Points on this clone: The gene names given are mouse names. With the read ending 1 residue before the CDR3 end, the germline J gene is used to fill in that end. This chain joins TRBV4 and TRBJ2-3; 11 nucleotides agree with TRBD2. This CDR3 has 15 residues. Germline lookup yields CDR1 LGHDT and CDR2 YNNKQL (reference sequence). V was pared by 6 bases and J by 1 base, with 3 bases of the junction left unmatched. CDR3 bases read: TGTGCCAGCAGGAAGACTGGGGGGGGTGCAGAAACGCTGTAT. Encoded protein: CASRKTGGGAETLY. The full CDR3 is CASRKTGGGAETLYF.

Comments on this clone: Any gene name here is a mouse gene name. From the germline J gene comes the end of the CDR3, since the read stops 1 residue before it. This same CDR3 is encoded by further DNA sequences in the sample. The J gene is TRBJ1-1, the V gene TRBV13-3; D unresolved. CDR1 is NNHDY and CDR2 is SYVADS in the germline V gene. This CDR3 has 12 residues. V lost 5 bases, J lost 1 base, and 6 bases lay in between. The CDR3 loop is CASRGQNTEVFF. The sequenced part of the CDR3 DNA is TGTGCCAGCAGGGGTCAAAACACAGAAGTCTTC.

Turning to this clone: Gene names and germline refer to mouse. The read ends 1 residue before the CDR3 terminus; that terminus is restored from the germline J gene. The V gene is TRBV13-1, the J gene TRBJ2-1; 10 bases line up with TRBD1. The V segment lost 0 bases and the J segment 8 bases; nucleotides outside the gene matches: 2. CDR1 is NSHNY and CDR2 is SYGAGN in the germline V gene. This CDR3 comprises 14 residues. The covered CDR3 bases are TGTGCCAGCAGTGATGTGGGACAGGGGTCTGAGCAGTTC. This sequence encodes CASSDVGQGSEQF. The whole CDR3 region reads CASSDVGQGSEQFF.

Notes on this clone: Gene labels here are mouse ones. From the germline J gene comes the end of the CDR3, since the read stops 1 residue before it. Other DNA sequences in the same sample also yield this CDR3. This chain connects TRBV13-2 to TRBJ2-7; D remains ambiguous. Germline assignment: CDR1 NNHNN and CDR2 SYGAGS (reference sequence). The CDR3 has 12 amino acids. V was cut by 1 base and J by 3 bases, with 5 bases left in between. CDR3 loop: CASGDPGYEQYF. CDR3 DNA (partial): TGTGCCAGCGGTGATCCGGGCTATGAACAGTAC.

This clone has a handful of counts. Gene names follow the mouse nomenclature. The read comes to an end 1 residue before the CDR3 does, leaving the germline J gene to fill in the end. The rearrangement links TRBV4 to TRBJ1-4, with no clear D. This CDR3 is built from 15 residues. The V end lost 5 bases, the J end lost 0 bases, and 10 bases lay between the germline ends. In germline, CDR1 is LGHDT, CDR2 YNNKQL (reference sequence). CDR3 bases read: TGTGCCAGCAGCCCTCGACAATTTTCCAACGAAAGATTATTT. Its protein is CASSPRQFSNERLF. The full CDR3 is CASSPRQFSNERLFF. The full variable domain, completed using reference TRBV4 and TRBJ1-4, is ETAVFQTPNYHVTQVGNEVSFNCKQTLGHDTMYWYKQDSKKLLKIMFSYNNKQLIVNETVPRRFSPQSSDKAHLNLRIKSVEPEDSAVYLCASSPRQFSNERLFFGHGTKLSVL.

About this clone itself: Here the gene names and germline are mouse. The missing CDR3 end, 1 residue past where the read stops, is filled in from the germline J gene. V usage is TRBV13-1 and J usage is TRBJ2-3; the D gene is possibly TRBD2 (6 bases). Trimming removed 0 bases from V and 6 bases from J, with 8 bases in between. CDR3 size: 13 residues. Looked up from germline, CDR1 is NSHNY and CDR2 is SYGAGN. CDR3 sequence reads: CASSDALGETLYF. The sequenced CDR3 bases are TGTGCCAGCAGTGATGCGCTGGGGGAAACGCTGTAT.

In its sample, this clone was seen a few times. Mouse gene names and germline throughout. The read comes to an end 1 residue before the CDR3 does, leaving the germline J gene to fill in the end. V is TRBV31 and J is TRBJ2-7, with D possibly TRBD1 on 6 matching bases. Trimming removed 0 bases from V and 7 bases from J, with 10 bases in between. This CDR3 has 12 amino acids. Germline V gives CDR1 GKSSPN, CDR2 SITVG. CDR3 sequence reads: CAWSLGGGEQYF. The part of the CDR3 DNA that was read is TGTGCCTGGAGTCTAGGGGGAGGGGAACAGTAC.

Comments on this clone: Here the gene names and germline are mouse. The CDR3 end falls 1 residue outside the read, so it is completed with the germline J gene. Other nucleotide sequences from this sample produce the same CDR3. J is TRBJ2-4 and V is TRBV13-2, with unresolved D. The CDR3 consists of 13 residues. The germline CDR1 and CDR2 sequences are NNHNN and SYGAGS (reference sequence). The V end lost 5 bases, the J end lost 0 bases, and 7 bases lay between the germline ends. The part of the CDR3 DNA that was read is TGTGCCAGCGGGGGAGGGAGTCAAAACACCTTGTAC. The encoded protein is CASGGGSQNTLY. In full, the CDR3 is CASGGGSQNTLYF.

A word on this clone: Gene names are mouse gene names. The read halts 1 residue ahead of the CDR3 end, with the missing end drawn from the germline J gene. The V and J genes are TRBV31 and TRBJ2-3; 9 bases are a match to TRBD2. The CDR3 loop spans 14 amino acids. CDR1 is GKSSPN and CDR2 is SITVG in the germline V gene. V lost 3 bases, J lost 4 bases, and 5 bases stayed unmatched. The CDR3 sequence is CAWSPDWGSETLYF. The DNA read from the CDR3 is TGTGCCTGGAGCCCCGACTGGGGGTCAGAAACGCTGTAT.

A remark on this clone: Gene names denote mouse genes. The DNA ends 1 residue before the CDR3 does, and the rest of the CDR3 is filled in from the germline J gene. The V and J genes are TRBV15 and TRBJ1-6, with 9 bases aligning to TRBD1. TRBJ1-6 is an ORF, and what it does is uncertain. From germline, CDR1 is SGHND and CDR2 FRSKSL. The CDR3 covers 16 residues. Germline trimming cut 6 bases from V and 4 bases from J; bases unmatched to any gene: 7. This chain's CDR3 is CASSSWTGEYNSPLYF. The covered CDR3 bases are TGTGCCAGCAGCTCCTGGACAGGGGAGTATAATTCGCCCCTCTAC.

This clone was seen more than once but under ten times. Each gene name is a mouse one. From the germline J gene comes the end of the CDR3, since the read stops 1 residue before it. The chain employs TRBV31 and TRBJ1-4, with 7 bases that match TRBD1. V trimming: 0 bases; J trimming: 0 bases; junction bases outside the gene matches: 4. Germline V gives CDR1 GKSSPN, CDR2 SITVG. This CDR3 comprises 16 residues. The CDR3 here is CAWSLGTDFSNERLFF. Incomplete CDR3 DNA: TGTGCCTGGAGTCTTGGGACAGACTTTTCCAACGAAAGATTATTT.